The T cell receptor beta chain under discussion was sequenced for a study of control samples from healthy donors and cancer patients. Germline V gene lookup returns CDR1 SNHLY and CDR2 FYNNEI. The CDR3 consists of 17 residues. V trimming: 2 bases; J trimming: 5 bases; junction bases outside the gene matches: 9. Measured with immunoSEQ multiplex PCR; TCRdb has only the in-frame clones, and not every one. Counted here are roughly 80,000 clones, about 88% occurring once; the ten biggest clones make up more than 5%. Sample: blood. The V and J genes are TRBV2 and TRBJ2-1, with 10 positions matching TRBD2. The TCR originated in a woman in her forties or fifties in good health. CDR3 sequence reads: CASSERNSGGIDNEQFF. The CDR3 nucleotides read TGTGCCAGCAGTGAAAGGAATAGCGGGGGGATCGACAATGAGCAGTTCTTC.